This record concerns one T cell receptor (beta chain) sequence. This clonotype was seen ten or more times. There is no known antigen for this receptor. One base away there is no much larger clone; base qualities are not given. The sample originates from a study of T cell repertoires in cytomegalovirus infection (dated by TCRdb to about 2019). With respect to the entire study: The peptide stimulations were aimed at well-studied HLA-B-restricted epitopes as well as recently identified HLA-C-restricted CMV epitopes, whose presentation resists viral immunomodulation. Because public TCR beta signatures pointed to carriage of CMV infection together with the matching HLA type, the HLA type of each donor mattered for the analysis.

Sequencing took place on an Illumina HiSeq 1500. The raw public reads went through TCRdb reprocessing: fastp at Q25, MiXCR clone calling, in-frame beta chains kept. When rows share a CDR3 protein, they turn into one entry using the most common DNA and genes. The sample data list a few hundred thousand distinct CDR3 sequences, and roughly a third of these were observed just once. In total, the top ten clones hold 17% of the sample. This specimen's treatment or condition label, interpreted: in vitro stimulation with specific CMV peptide epitopes to enrich CMV-specific T cells. Between the V and J ends, shortened by 3 bases and 10 bases respectively, the junction contains 11 bases. Per the germline V gene (reference sequence), MNHEY is the CDR1 and SMNVEV is the CDR2. From the cysteine through the phenylalanine, the CDR3 covers 12 amino acids. The sequence is cut down to CDR3 DNA, 36 bases in frame from base 1.

Findings and caveats that apply to the study as a whole: In the ex vivo response, HLA-C-restricted CMV-specific TCR beta clonotypes were dominant, and in two of eight donors the single most frequent clonotype came from this HLA-C-restricted group. Carriers of CMV infection plus the relevant HLA type were discriminated by the cumulative frequency of public TCR beta family members in the study cohort and in an independent 352-donor cohort.

The source of this sequence is a human donor in good health (CMV status not recorded). Some clones in this sample may be carry-over from other donors' samples. The chain couples TRBV27 to TRBJ2-3; the D gene cannot be named for sure. Here the sequenced sample was cultured PBMCs, taken from culture after CMV antigen stimulation. The DNA sequence is given as TGTGCCAGCAGTTTCCTTCCCCCCGCGCAGTATTTT. This codes for CASSFLPPAQYF.